What follows are 8 T cell receptor beta chains derived from one specimen sequenced in a study of cytomegalovirus exposure and HLA in healthy donors. PCR amplification relied on 60 Vbeta primers (plus 13 Jbeta primers). Assay: immunoSEQ multiplex PCR; the TCRdb copy retains only in-frame clones and omits some. Found here are roughly 170,000 clones, 80% of them singletons; the top ten hold about 0.63%. Input material: PBMCs. The source is a boy aged 5 to 17 in good health and CMV-seronegative.

This chain joins TRBV5-5 and TRBJ1-2; no clear D gene. There are 15 residues in the CDR3. Trimming took off 3 bases at V and 3 bases at J, with 15 bases between the two ends. Germline CDR1 and CDR2: SGHKS and YYEKEE (reference sequence). This CDR3 reads CASSSGDDLYYGYTF. As DNA, the CDR3 is TGTGCCAGCAGCTCGGGAGACGACCTATACTATGGCTACACCTTC.

This chain links TRBV18 with TRBJ1-1, with 8 bases matching TRBD1. Per germline, CDR1 KGHSH and CDR2 LQKENI. The CDR3 is made up of 15 amino acids. The trim removed 3 bases at V and 0 bases at J, leaving 3 bases unmatched. Written as DNA, the CDR3 is TGTGCCAGCTCACCCTCGACAGGGGTGAACACTGAAGCTTTCTTT. This gives the protein CASSPSTGVNTEAFF.

The chain links TRBV7-9 to TRBJ2-1, with TRBD2 matching over 7 bases. CDR3 length equals 17 residues. V shed 2 bases, J shed 0 bases, and the junction held 7 bases outside the gene matches. Germline CDR1 and CDR2: SEHNR and FQNEAQ (reference sequence). CDR3 region: CASSLRLAYTSYNEQFF. CDR3 sequence (DNA): TGTGCCAGCAGCTTAAGACTAGCCTACACCTCCTACAATGAGCAGTTCTTC.

The chain joins TRBV21-1 to TRBJ1-1. TRBV21-1 has pseudogene status. This CDR3 has 16 amino acids. CDR3 protein: CASSKFAGMSSTEAFF. The CDR3 DNA reads as TGTGCCAGCAGCAAATTTGCCGGGATGTCGAGCACTGAAGCTTTCTTT.

V is TRBV7-9 and J is TRBJ2-3; D is possibly TRBD2 (6 bases). This CDR3 has 17 residues. V was clipped by 5 bases and J by 0 bases, with 18 bases between them. Looked up from germline, CDR1 is SEHNR and CDR2 is FQNEAQ (reference sequence). CDR3 sequence reads: CASSQRSAGISTDTQYF. DNA of the CDR3: TGTGCCAGCAGCCAAAGGTCAGCGGGTATTAGCACAGATACGCAGTATTTT.

V is TRBV6-6 and J is TRBJ2-7, with TRBD1 matching over 11 bases. Germline V lookup: CDR1 MNHNY, CDR2 SVGAGI (reference sequence). The CDR3 is 14 amino acids. V trimming: 6 bases; J trimming: 3 bases; junction bases outside the gene matches: 4. The CDR3 sequence is CASRPGQGGYEQYF. In DNA, the CDR3 is TGTGCCAGCAGACCGGGACAGGGGGGCTACGAGCAGTACTTC.

The chain recombines TRBV4-1 with TRBJ2-7; tentative D call: TRBD1 (5 bases). Germline V CDR1 and CDR2: MGHRA, YSYEKL. CDR3 length: 15 residues. Trimming left V 1 base short and J 3 bases short, with 13 bases between. The CDR3 DNA follows: TGCGCCAGCAGCCAAGTTGACAGCCAAGACTACGAGCAGTACTTC. As protein: CASSQVDSQDYEQYF.

This clone was seen only a few times. The chain joins TRBV5-4 to TRBJ1-4, with 9 positions matching TRBD1. V was clipped by 1 base and J by 5 bases; unmatched bases: 3. The CDR3 sequence is 15 residues long. The V gene's germline CDR1 is SGHNT and CDR2 YYREEE (reference sequence). The CDR3 nucleotides are TGTGCCAGCAGCTTGCAGGGGACAGGGAATGAAAAACTGTTTTTT. Amino acid sequence: CASSLQGTGNEKLFF.